The 8 T cell receptor beta chains listed next were all sequenced from one sample in a study of T-cell reconstitution after alpha-beta-depleted transplantation in children. Molecular barcoding with unique molecular identifiers was used for the TCRbeta library. Each CDR3 protein gets one entry after TCRdb re-called the PCR reads with MiXCR. Altogether around 92,000 distinct CDR3 sequences are present, about 12% being singletons, with the ten largest covering more than 11%. This specimen was PBMCs from the stem cell graft donor, taken from the stem cell graft. Receptor source: a human donor who donated a stem cell graft to a child with inherited bone marrow failure.

This clonotype has a count of ten or more. This sequence joins TRBV7-2 and TRBJ2-7; D gene ambiguous. V lost 3 bases to trimming and J lost 3 bases, with 12 bases between them. This CDR3 spans 14 amino acids. Germline V gene sequence: CDR1 SGHTA, CDR2 FQGNSA. This chain's CDR3 is CASSFRAESYEQYF. The CDR3 DNA reads TGTGCCAGCAGCTTCCGGGCAGAGAGCTACGAGCAGTACTTC.

This clonotype was recorded at least ten times. The chain combines TRBV18 with TRBJ1-6; 7 bases are a match to TRBD1. This CDR3 spans 16 amino acids. The trim removed 3 bases at V and 7 bases at J, leaving 9 bases unmatched. From germline, CDR1 is KGHSH and CDR2 LQKENI. CDR3 amino acids: CASSPNPGGMNSPLHF. CDR3 DNA sequence: TGTGCCAGCTCACCGAACCCAGGGGGGATGAATTCACCCCTCCACTTT.

V and J are TRBV29-1 and TRBJ2-7; D may be TRBD1 or TRBD2 (5 bases each). Trimming removed 7 bases from V and 2 bases from J, with 12 bases in between. Germline V CDR1 and CDR2: SQVTM, ANQGSEA. This CDR3 is 12 amino acids long. The CDR3 sequence: CSGRDGTYEQYF. For the CDR3, the DNA is TGCAGCGGCCGGGACGGGACCTACGAGCAGTACTTC.

This clonotype occurred many times. The J gene is TRBJ1-4, the V gene TRBV20-1, with D perhaps matching TRBD1 (5 bases). Germline V gene sequence: CDR1 DFQATT, CDR2 SNEGSKA (reference sequence). With 5 bases removed from V and 4 bases from J, the gap between germline ends came to 11 bases. The CDR3 consists of 13 residues. DNA for the CDR3: TGCAGTGCTCACGACAGACTTAATGAAAAACTGTTTTTT. Residues: CSAHDRLNEKLFF.

This clonotype was seen repeatedly, ten times or more. The chain uses TRBV20-1 and TRBJ1-3; the match to TRBD1 covers 7 bases. Germline CDR1 reads DFQATT; CDR2 reads SNEGSKA (reference sequence). The length of the CDR3 is 15 residues. The V and J ends lost 3 bases and 0 bases, in that order; junction bases with no gene match: 5. The CDR3 spells CSARGTVSSGNTIYF. The CDR3 DNA sequence: TGCAGTGCTAGGGGGACAGTCTCCTCTGGAAACACCATATATTTT.

This clonotype was observed at least ten times. This chain uses TRBV9 with TRBJ2-5, with a tentative D call TRBD2 (6 bases). This CDR3 region has 11 residues. V was clipped by 4 bases and J by 7 bases, with 8 bases between them. Germline CDR1 is SGDLS and CDR2 is YYNGEE. In DNA form, the CDR3 reads TGTGCCAGCAGCTCGCGGGGGACCCAGTACTTC. This gives the protein CASSSRGTQYF.

In its sample, this clonotype was seen many times. CDR3 in DNA: TGCGCCAGCAGCTTGCTCCGGGAGGAGACCCAGTACTTC. Translation gives CASSLLREETQYF. The chain uses TRBV5-1 and TRBJ2-5, with D possibly being TRBD2 (6 bases). The CDR3 loop spans 13 amino acids. Germline V gene sequence: CDR1 SGHRS, CDR2 YFSETQ. Trimming stripped 1 base from V and 5 bases from J, with 9 bases between.

This clonotype was seen repeatedly, ten times or more. The chain links TRBV7-2 to TRBJ2-2, with 7 bases identical to TRBD1. The CDR3 has 15 residues. The V and J ends lost 4 bases and 2 bases, in that order; junction bases with no gene match: 4. Germline loops: CDR1 SGHTA, CDR2 FQGNSA. CDR3 in DNA: TGTGCCAGCAGCTCCCGGGACAGTAACACCGGGGAGCTGTTTTTT. Translated: CASSSRDSNTGELFF.